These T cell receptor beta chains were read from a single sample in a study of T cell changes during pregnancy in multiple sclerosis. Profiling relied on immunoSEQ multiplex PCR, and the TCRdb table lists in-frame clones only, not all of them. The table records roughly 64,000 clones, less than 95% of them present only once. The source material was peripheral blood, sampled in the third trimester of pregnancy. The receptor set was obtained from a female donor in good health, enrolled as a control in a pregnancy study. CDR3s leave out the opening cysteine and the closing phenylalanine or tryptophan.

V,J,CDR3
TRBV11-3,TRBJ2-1,ARPVGGGNEQF
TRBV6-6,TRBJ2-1,ASGDRDRGHNEQF
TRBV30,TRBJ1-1,AWSVTGSKAF
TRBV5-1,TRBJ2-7,ASSLAPESSYEQY
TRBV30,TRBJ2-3,AWSVRGRVPHTQY
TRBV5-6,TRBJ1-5,ASSLGTANQPQH
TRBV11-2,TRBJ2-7,ASSLSPGGAYEQY
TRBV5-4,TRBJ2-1,ASSYPGTSGYNEQF
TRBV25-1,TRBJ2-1,ASSHRFYNEQF
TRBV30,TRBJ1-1,AWSRQGGTEAF
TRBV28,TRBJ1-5,ASRSGQDYSNQPQH
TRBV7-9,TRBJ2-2,ASSLTSGRAGGELF
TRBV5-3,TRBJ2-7,ARSRSQGLGTSGRNSYEQY
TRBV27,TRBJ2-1,ASSFGTGNEQF
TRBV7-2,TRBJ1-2,ASSLTPYYGYT
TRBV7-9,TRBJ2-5,ASSLGGGYQETQY
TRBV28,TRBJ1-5,ASGYPFGSSNQPQH
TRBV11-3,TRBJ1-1,ASSFTADNTEAF
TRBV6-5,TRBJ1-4,ASSYSWGRDEKLF
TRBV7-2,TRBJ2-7,ASSLEMSGWDEQY
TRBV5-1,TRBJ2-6,ASSLGPSGANVLT
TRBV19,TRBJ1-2,ASSFTPPGYGYT
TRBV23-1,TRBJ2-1,ASSPTGLAAESYNEQF
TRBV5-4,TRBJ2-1,ASSPSGTSGVGEQF
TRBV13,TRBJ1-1,ASSSYMNTEAF
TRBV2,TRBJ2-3,ASGGTSGTDTQY
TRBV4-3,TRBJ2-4,ASSQDLPSGLLAGPPY
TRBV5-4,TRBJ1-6,ASSLPLGGQNSPLH
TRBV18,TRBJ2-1,ASSWGQGENNEQF
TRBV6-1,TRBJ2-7,ASTGGDSAPRQY
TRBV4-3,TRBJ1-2,ASSQDDESGVNLPYGYT